This TCR beta chain originates from a study of shared clonotypes between healthy human individuals. Whole-study context: The study used three CD4 naive, three CD4 memory, two CD8 naive and one CD8 memory plate per donor. The study, taken as a whole, reports: Rarefaction curves obtained for sorted subsets showed sequencing incomplete despite large depth.

Germline V CDR1 and CDR2: SEHNR, FQNEAQ (reference sequence). The CDR3 loop spans 13 amino acids. V was clipped by 6 bases and J by 5 bases; unmatched bases: 6. Worth noting for this clone: The antigen remains undetermined.

Libraries were prepared by immunoSEQ multiplex PCR; TCRdb keeps only in-frame clonotypes and omits some of them. The repertoire has around 1.9 million clones, 80% to 95% of them found once; the top ten carry 1.5% to 2%. The naive CD8 subset, CD45RO-negative cells positively selected for CCR7, excluded terminally differentiated effector memory CD45RA+ cells. All donors qualified as healthy HIV-negative adults and had experienced no recent acute infections or vaccinations. The TCR comes from a man in his late teens or twenties in good health. Some clones in this sample may be carry-over from other donors' samples. Sequencing was carried out using naive CD8+ T cells from PBMCs. The chain employs TRBV7-9 and TRBJ2-7, with TRBD2 identical over 8 bases. The CDR3 sequence is CASRGAGDNEQYF. Written as DNA, the CDR3 is TGTGCCAGCAGGGGAGCGGGAGACAACGAGCAGTACTTC.